This T cell receptor beta chain was retrieved from a study of identifying expanded T cells in peripheral blood. Study-wide findings and caveats: Clone count variance between roughly 2-week samples rose with total template count. Over two and four weeks, about 15 and 19 clones changed, versus approximately 1.1 between replicates.

The CDR3 covers 16 residues. Germline assignment: CDR1 LGHNA and CDR2 YSLEER. V was shortened by 4 bases and J by 6 bases, with 19 bases between the two germline ends. Profiled with immunoSEQ multiplex PCR; TCRdb holds only in-frame clones, not every one. The sample lists around 120,000 clones, approximately 90% occurring once. Comments on this clone: Its antigen remains unidentified.

This clonotype was sampled from a person between 18 and 75 years old in good health. Source material: blood. The rearrangement links TRBV4-3 to TRBJ2-4; TRBD2 is a possible D gene (5 bases). CDR3 nucleotides: TGCGCCAGCAGCCCCTCTGACGACCAAGGAGGAAACATTCAGTACTTC. Translating gives CASSPSDDQGGNIQYF.